A selection of T cell receptor beta chains follows, all from one sample in a study of beta chain features in type 1 diabetes. Only in-frame clones appear in the TCRdb table, and some are missing; sequencing was by immunoSEQ multiplex PCR. The sample has about 900,000 clones, roughly 16% seen once. Sequences were obtained from naive CD4+ T cells from blood. All receptors derive from a woman aged 18-35 years in good health. CDR3s include the opening cysteine and the closing phenylalanine or tryptophan. The D gene is left open where the match is weak. Size values are once, few and many counts, or a class for expanded clones, and some rows have none.

clone size | J gene | V gene | D gene | CDR3 protein | CDR3 DNA
few | TRBJ2-1 | TRBV7-2 | NA | CASSLGPYNEQFF | TGTGCCAGCAGCTTAGGTCCCTACAATGAGCAGTTCTTC
NA | TRBJ2-2 | TRBV18 | TRBD1 | CASSPGTGSNTGELFF | TGTGCCAGCTCACCTGGGACAGGGTCTAACACCGGGGAGCTGTTTTTT
few | TRBJ1-1 | TRBV27 | NA | CASSRKREYTEAFF | TGTGCCAGCAGTCGCAAAAGGGAATACACTGAAGCTTTCTTT
few | TRBJ1-5 | TRBV19 | NA | CASSTGTGVGQPQHF | TGTGCCAGTAGTACCGGGACCGGGGTGGGTCAGCCCCAGCATTTT
NA | TRBJ2-7 | TRBV7-2 | TRBD2 | CASSLSFPLGGEQYF | TGTGCCAGCAGCTTGTCCTTCCCTCTGGGGGGGGAGCAGTACTTC
NA | TRBJ2-1 | TRBV4-3 | NA | CASSQEAGPYNEQFF | TGCGCCAGCAGCCAAGAGGCGGGCCCCTACAATGAGCAGTTCTTC
NA | TRBJ1-2 | TRBV19 | TRBD1 | CASMAGQGLGYTF | TGTGCCAGTATGGCGGGACAGGGGCTTGGCTACACCTTC
few | TRBJ2-6 | TRBV2 | NA | CASTFMATSGANVLTF | TGTGCCAGCACCTTTATGGCAACCTCTGGGGCCAACGTCCTGACTTTC
once | TRBJ2-7 | TRBV28 | NA | CASSPAGITYEQYF | TGTGCCAGCAGTCCCGCCGGGATTACCTACGAGCAGTACTTC
few | TRBJ2-3 | TRBV28 | TRBD2 | CASSPPTSGTDTQYF | TGTGCCAGCAGCCCCCCCACTAGCGGCACAGATACGCAGTATTTT
few | TRBJ2-1 | TRBV4-1 | NA | CASSQVISGNEQFF | TGCGCCAGCAGCCAAGTAATTAGCGGAAATGAGCAGTTCTTC
NA | TRBJ2-5 | TRBV2 | TRBD2 | CASSPRPPGLAGGQTQYF | TGTGCCAGCAGTCCCCGACCCCCGGGACTAGCGGGAGGCCAGACCCAGTACTTC
NA | TRBJ1-5 | TRBV28 | NA | CASSLGWDSNQPQHF | TGTGCCAGCAGTTTAGGCTGGGATAGCAATCAGCCCCAGCATTTT
few | TRBJ2-7 | TRBV5-1 | NA | CASSQTVGQSYEQYF | TGCGCCAGCAGCCAAACGGTCGGTCAGTCCTACGAGCAGTACTTC
few | TRBJ1-1 | TRBV14 | NA | CASSRTLNTEAFF | TGTGCCAGCAGCCGGACGTTGAACACTGAAGCTTTCTTT
NA | TRBJ2-3 | TRBV15 | NA | CATSGSVALATTDTQYF | TGTGCCACCAGCGGAAGCGTAGCTCTTGCGACCACAGATACGCAGTATTTT